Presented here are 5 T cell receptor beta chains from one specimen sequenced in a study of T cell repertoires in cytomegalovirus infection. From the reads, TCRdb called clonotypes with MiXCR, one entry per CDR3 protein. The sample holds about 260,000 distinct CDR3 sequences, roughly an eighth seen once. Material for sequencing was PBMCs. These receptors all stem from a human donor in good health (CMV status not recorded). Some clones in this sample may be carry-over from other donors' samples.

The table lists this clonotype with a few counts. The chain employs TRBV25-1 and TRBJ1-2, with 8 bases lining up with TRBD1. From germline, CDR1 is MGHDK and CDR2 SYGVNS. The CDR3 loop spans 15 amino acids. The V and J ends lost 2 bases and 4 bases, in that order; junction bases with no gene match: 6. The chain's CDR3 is CASSEGQGPVYGYTF. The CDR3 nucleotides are TGTGCCAGCAGTGAAGGACAGGGCCCAGTCTATGGCTACACCTTC.

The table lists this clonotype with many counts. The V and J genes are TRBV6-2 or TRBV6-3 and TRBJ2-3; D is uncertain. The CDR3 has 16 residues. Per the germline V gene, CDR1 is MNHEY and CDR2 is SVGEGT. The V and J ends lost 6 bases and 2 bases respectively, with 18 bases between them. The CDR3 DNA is TGTGCCAGCAGCCCGATTGGGGATCCACCCACAGATACGCAGTATTTT. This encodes CASSPIGDPPTDTQYF.

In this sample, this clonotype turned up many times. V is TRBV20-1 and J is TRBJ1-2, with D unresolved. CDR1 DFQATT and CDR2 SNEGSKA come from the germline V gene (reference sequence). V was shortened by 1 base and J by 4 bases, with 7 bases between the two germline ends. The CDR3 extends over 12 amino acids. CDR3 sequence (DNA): TGCAGTGCTAGAGCGGGGATCTATGGCTACACCTTC. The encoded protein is CSARAGIYGYTF.

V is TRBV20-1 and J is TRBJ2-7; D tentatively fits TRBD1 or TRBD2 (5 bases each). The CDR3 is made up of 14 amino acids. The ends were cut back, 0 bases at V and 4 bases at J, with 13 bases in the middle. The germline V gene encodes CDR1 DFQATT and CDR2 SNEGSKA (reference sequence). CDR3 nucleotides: TGCAGTGCTAGAGAGAAATTATGGGGGTACGAGCAGTACTTC. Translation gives CSAREKLWGYEQYF.

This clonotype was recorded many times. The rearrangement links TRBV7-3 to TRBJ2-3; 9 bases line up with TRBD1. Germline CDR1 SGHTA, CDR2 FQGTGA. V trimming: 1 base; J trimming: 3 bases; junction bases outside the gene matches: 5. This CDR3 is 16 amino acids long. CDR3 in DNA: TGTGCCAGCAGCTTAAAGGGGACAGGGATAACAGATACGCAGTATTTT. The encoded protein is CASSLKGTGITDTQYF.